Listed below are T cell receptor beta chains from one sample, sequenced in a study of Ad26.COV2.S vaccination and SARS-CoV-2 variants. Sequencing was performed with immunoSEQ multiplex PCR; in TCRdb, only in-frame clones are kept and a portion is missing. Here the sample spans about 480,000 clones, around 88% being singletons. The sample here was peripheral blood, taken in a trial of Ad26.COV2.S vaccine versus placebo. The receptors originated from a person between 18 and 65 years old who received the Ad26.COV2.S COVID-19 vaccine or a placebo. Each CDR3 is given with its conserved first and last residue. The order of the fields is J gene, V gene, CDR3 protein.

>TRBJ2-7|TRBV7-8
CASSLTTYEQYF
>TRBJ1-6|TRBV6-6
CASSYRGRSNSPLHF
>TRBJ1-2|TRBV6-5
CASNQLTQGLGGYTF
>TRBJ2-3|TRBV11-2
CASSLNRDTQYF
>TRBJ1-6|TRBV7-8
CASSLEGFVTPLHF
>TRBJ1-2|TRBV18
CASSPMKEGNYGYTF
>TRBJ2-2|TRBV5-1
CASSGGLAVTGELFF
>TRBJ1-1|TRBV6-4
CASDGTAALRMNTEAFF
>TRBJ1-2|TRBV19
CASNDRGSGYTF
>TRBJ1-4|TRBV19
CASAPPTNEKLFF
>TRBJ2-4|TRBV11-2
CASSLLRWGVGIAKNIQYF
>TRBJ2-3|TRBV19
CASSFYARQGLTDTQYF
>TRBJ2-6|TRBV7-2
CASSLGTSGPGSGANVLTF
>TRBJ2-1|TRBV27
CAIAPGQVPYNEQFF
>TRBJ1-5|TRBV19
CASSLIMGGNQPQHF
>TRBJ1-1|TRBV6-5
CASEGGTEAFF
>TRBJ2-3|TRBV7-3
CASSLGGGEMGDTQYF
>TRBJ2-1|TRBV7-2
CASSLGGLDNEQFF
>TRBJ2-5|TRBV4-2
CASSRRGQGWQETQYF
>TRBJ1-4|TRBV4-3
CASSQNRGLANEKLFF
>TRBJ2-7|TRBV29-1
CSVVGWASGDYEQYF
>TRBJ1-2|TRBV19
CASSSAFSGTEVWYTF
>TRBJ1-1|TRBV10-3
CAISLSNTEAFF
>TRBJ1-1|TRBV11-3
CASSNDGNTEAFF
>TRBJ1-1|TRBV19
CASRKQGIMNTEAFF
>TRBJ2-1|TRBV5-1
CASSLGTSGYGEQFF
>TRBJ2-7|TRBV2
CASSNSYEQYF
>TRBJ1-2|TRBV6-5
CASSYVRGGGYTF
>TRBJ1-1|TRBV6-5
CASRRTLNTEAFF
>TRBJ1-5|TRBV28
CASSLRQAGNQPQHF
>TRBJ1-1|TRBV19
CASSMYTEAFF
>TRBJ2-1|TRBV4-3
CASSQHLSSYNEQFF
>TRBJ2-7|TRBV5-1
CASSFGTPISYEQYF
>TRBJ2-1|TRBV5-6
CASSIPGLAGGPVNEQFF
>TRBJ1-2|TRBV7-2
CASSLGPDSSGYTF
>TRBJ2-1|TRBV19
CASSWGASYNEQFF
>TRBJ2-2|TRBV5-5
CASSFSGATGELFF
>TRBJ2-3|TRBV30
CAWSVDGGTDTQYF
>TRBJ1-3|TRBV6-5
CASSNGPSTIYF
>TRBJ2-5|TRBV2
CASRGHSRGETQYF
>TRBJ2-7|TRBV29-1
CSVLAGFYEQYF
>TRBJ1-2|TRBV29-1
CSVDGQGVGGYTF
>TRBJ1-1|TRBV7-2
CASSQAGGLTEAFF
>TRBJ2-3|TRBV7-3
CASSSGGSDTQYF
>TRBJ2-1|TRBV13
CASSPRGVGGIYNEQFF